This T cell receptor beta chain emerged from a study of HIV-infected children after antiretroviral therapy interruption. The sample's treatment: PENTA 11 planned treatment interruption arm or continuous ART arm. The TCR library was built from RNA with a 3' RACE protocol and unique molecular identifiers. TCRdb ran MiXCR on the 3' RACE reads and lists one entry per CDR3 protein. The data contain 40,000 to 50,000 distinct CDR3 sequences, 4.3% of them seen just once; the ten biggest clones take up 0.55% to 0.85%. The V gene's germline CDR1 is ENHRY and CDR2 SYGVKD. Trimming stripped 5 bases from V and 7 bases from J, with 13 bases between. This CDR3 is built from 13 residues. Study results and caveats: By the end of treatment interruption, naive CD4+ clonality (Gini) increased.

As for this clonotype: Antigen specificity is unknown.

This chain joins TRBV10-3 and TRBJ2-3; perhaps D is TRBD1 or TRBD2 (5 bases each). The source material was CD45RA+ CD4+ T cells from PBMCs, pooled from several time points, sampled from a donor given antiretroviral therapy, either interrupted or continuous. The subset is: naive CD4+ CD45RA+ CD45RO- T cells. The receptor was derived from a pool of human donors with HIV. The CDR3 spells CAISRDGSNTQYF. DNA of the CDR3: TGTGCCATCAGTCGGGACGGATCCAATACGCAGTATTTT.